Below are 8 T cell receptor beta chains sequenced from a single sample in a study of blood T cell repertoires in COVID-19. Generated by immunoSEQ multiplex PCR, the TCRdb table keeps only in-frame clones and is missing some. Among more than 150,000 clones listed, roughly 90% were seen once. Sequences were obtained from peripheral blood. Receptors originate from a man between 65 and 85 years old with active or convalescent COVID-19.

This clone was found a few times. V is TRBV13 and J is TRBJ1-3; D might be TRBD1 (5 bases). Germline lookup yields CDR1 PRHDT and CDR2 FYEKMQ (reference sequence). V was shortened by 5 bases and J by 0 bases, with 14 bases between the two germline ends. The CDR3 is 16 amino acids. DNA of the CDR3: TGTGCCAGCAGCACATCCCAGGGTCCCTCTGGAAACACCATATATTTT. This encodes CASSTSQGPSGNTIYF.

The J gene is TRBJ2-1, the V gene TRBV25-1; the D gene is possibly TRBD2 (6 bases). In germline, CDR1 is MGHDK, CDR2 SYGVNS. The CDR3 loop spans 14 amino acids. Trimming stripped 3 bases from V and 3 bases from J, with 9 bases between. This chain's CDR3 is CASSDREIYNEQFF. CDR3 DNA sequence: TGTGCCAGCAGTGACCGGGAGATCTACAATGAGCAGTTCTTC.

This chain joins TRBV25-1 and TRBJ1-2; TRBD1 is a possible D gene (5 bases). CDR3 size: 14 residues. Trimming shortened V by 8 bases and J by 2 bases, and 15 bases separated the two germline ends. The germline V gene encodes CDR1 MGHDK and CDR2 SYGVNS. The CDR3 bases are TGTGCCAGCTGGGACGGGAGCTTCAACTATGGCTACACCTTC. Protein: CASWDGSFNYGYTF.

The chain recombines TRBV6-6 with TRBJ2-5; 11 bases fit TRBD1. Germline trimming cut 6 bases from V and 5 bases from J; bases unmatched to any gene: 8. CDR1 and CDR2 from the germline V gene are MNHNY and SVGAGI (reference sequence). The CDR3 runs 15 residues. The CDR3 DNA sequence: TGTGCCAGCAGCCCGGACAGGGGGCTTACGGAGACCCAGTACTTC. Translating gives CASSPDRGLTETQYF.

The chain joins TRBV9 to TRBJ2-3; TRBD2 is a possible D gene (5 bases). CDR1 is SGDLS and CDR2 is YYNGEE in the germline V gene. Trimming shortened V by 0 bases and J by 4 bases, and 12 bases separated the two germline ends. The length of the CDR3 is 15 residues. The CDR3: CASSVGLGGPDTQYF. CDR3 DNA sequence: TGTGCCAGCAGCGTAGGGCTCGGAGGCCCAGATACGCAGTATTTT.

The chain uses TRBV7-3 and TRBJ2-3; D might be TRBD2 (6 bases). Trimming cost V 2 bases and J 3 bases, with 9 bases left between them. This CDR3 is 14 amino acids long. Germline V lookup: CDR1 SGHTA, CDR2 FQGTGA. The CDR3 loop reads CASSLGLATDTQYF. CDR3 bases: TGTGCCAGCAGCTTAGGTCTAGCGACAGATACGCAGTATTTT.

The chain uses TRBV7-2 and TRBJ2-2; 7 nucleotides align to TRBD1. Germline CDR1 reads SGHTA; CDR2 reads FQGNSA. The trim removed 6 bases at V and 5 bases at J, leaving 9 bases unmatched. The CDR3 has 15 residues. The CDR3 spells CASSRRQGWTGELFF. The CDR3 DNA reads TGTGCCAGCAGTCGACGACAGGGTTGGACCGGGGAGCTGTTTTTT. The whole variable domain, filled in from reference TRBV7-2 and TRBJ2-2, reads GAGVSQSPSNKVTEKGKDVELRCDPISGHTALYWYRQSLGQGLEFLIYFQGNSAPDKSGLPSDRFSAERTGGSVSTLTIQRTQQEDSAVYLCASSRRQGWTGELFFGEGSRLTVL.

To note about this clone: Sequence at one end of the junction differs from germline and may be a read error. The chain has TRBV7-7 and TRBJ2-5, with D tentatively TRBD1 (5 bases). There are 14 residues in the CDR3. Germline CDR1 is SSHAT and CDR2 is FNYEAQ (reference sequence). The CDR3 coding sequence is TGTGCTAGCAGCCCCGTAGGGGTAACTGAGACCCAGTACTTC. Translated, it gives CASSPVGVTETQYF.